These 11 T cell receptor beta chains originate from one sample sequenced in a study of blood T cells in healthy people across ages. Alongside a J-beta primer mix, a sample-barcoded 5' primer served in a second PCR lasting roughly 7 to 11 cycles. One entry per CDR3 protein, called by TCRdb with MiXCR from the 5' RACE reads. The data contain 550,000 to 600,000 distinct CDR3 sequences, 45% to 55% of them seen just once; the ten biggest clones take up under 30%. What was sequenced was blood. The source of these receptors is a man older than 75 in good health.

This clonotype was seen a few times. The V gene is TRBV25-1, the J gene TRBJ1-1; D gene uncertain. The CDR3 consists of 13 residues. Trimming took off 1 base at V and 5 bases at J, with 8 bases between the two ends. Per the germline V gene, CDR1 is MGHDK and CDR2 is SYGVNS. CDR3 DNA sequence: TGTGCCAGCAGTGAATTGGGGAGGACTGAAGCTTTCTTT. Protein sequence: CASSELGRTEAFF.

V and J are TRBV5-1 and TRBJ2-3; TRBD1 matches at 7 bases. With 4 bases clipped from V and 2 bases from J, the junction kept 10 bases outside the gene matches. CDR1 SGHRS and CDR2 YFSETQ come from the germline V gene. CDR3 length: 16 amino acids. CDR3 coding DNA: TGCGCCAGCAGCAATGTCGACAGGGACGCCACAGATACGCAGTATTTT. Translating it yields CASSNVDRDATDTQYF.

The gene calls are TRBV20-1 and TRBJ2-3; the match to TRBD2 covers 7 bases. The CDR3 is 13 amino acids. V trimming: 7 bases; J trimming: 2 bases; junction bases outside the gene matches: 6. Germline V gene lookup returns CDR1 DFQATT and CDR2 SNEGSKA (reference sequence). In DNA, the CDR3 is TGCAGTGTAGAGCGGGGAATCACAGATACGCAGTATTTT. Its translation: CSVERGITDTQYF.

This clonotype came up a few times. The J gene is TRBJ2-4, the V gene TRBV20-1, with 8 nucleotides matching TRBD2. The CDR3 runs to 15 residues. The germline CDR1 and CDR2 sequences are DFQATT and SNEGSKA (reference sequence). V lost 6 bases, J lost 3 bases, and 10 bases stayed unmatched. The CDR3 spells CSANQPGTSKNIQYF. The CDR3 nucleotides are TGCAGTGCAAATCAGCCTGGGACTAGCAAAAACATTCAGTACTTC.

The sample holds one count of this clonotype. One end of the junction is discordant with germline, which a read error may explain. The chain employs TRBV4-3 and TRBJ1-5, with D uncertain. There are 14 residues in the CDR3. Germline CDR1 and CDR2: LGHNA and YSLEER. The CDR3 protein is CAGSQDLIDQPQHF. DNA for the CDR3: TGCGCCGGCAGCCAAGATCTGATCGATCAGCCCCAGCATTTT.

The chain couples TRBV4-3 to TRBJ1-2; D is undetermined. The V gene lost 1 base and the J gene lost 4 bases, with 13 bases spanning the gap. The CDR3 extends over 15 amino acids. Germline V gene sequence: CDR1 LGHNA, CDR2 YSLEER. The CDR3 sequence is CASSQAGVGGYGYTF. DNA of the CDR3: TGCGCCAGCAGCCAAGCTGGGGTGGGTGGCTATGGCTACACCTTC.

A word on this clonotype: It may be a read error: a sequence one base away is much more abundant. The chain combines TRBV3-1 with TRBJ1-6; D might be TRBD1 (5 bases). Germline V gene data show CDR1 as LGHDT and CDR2 as YNNKEL (reference sequence). CDR3 length equals 11 residues. The V and J ends lost 4 bases and 18 bases respectively, with 13 bases between them. The CDR3 nucleotides read TGTGCCAGCAGCCGGGGGTCAACCCCCCACTTT. Its translation is CASSRGSTPHF.

The genes are TRBV7-9 and TRBJ2-2; 8 bases agree with TRBD2. In germline, CDR1 is SEHNR, CDR2 FQNEAQ (reference sequence). The CDR3 loop spans 15 amino acids. J lost 6 bases, V lost 3 bases, and 6 bases had no gene match. CDR3 in amino acids: CASSFSGVIAGELFF. The DNA of the CDR3 is TGTGCCAGCAGCTTTAGCGGGGTAATCGCCGGGGAGCTGTTTTTT.

The chain has TRBV18 and TRBJ2-5, with a possible D match to TRBD1 (6 bases). From germline, CDR1 is KGHSH and CDR2 LQKENI. Trimming took off 4 bases at V and 1 base at J, with 13 bases between the two ends. The CDR3 runs 15 residues. The CDR3 nucleotides are TGTGCCAGCTCACGTGGGACATCCTTCCAAGAGACCCAGTACTTC. This encodes CASSRGTSFQETQYF.

This chain joins TRBV20-1 and TRBJ1-1; D unclear. The CDR3 consists of 15 residues. The V gene lost 0 bases and the J gene lost 0 bases, with 11 bases spanning the gap. From germline, CDR1 is DFQATT and CDR2 SNEGSKA (reference sequence). The CDR3 reads CSARESGFVNTEAFF. For the CDR3, the DNA is TGCAGTGCTAGAGAGTCGGGTTTCGTGAACACTGAAGCTTTCTTT.

The genes are TRBV28 and TRBJ2-7; 13 positions agree with TRBD2. V was clipped by 5 bases and J by 0 bases; unmatched bases: 10. Germline values: CDR1 MDHEN, CDR2 SYDVKM. CDR3 size: 18 residues. In DNA form, the CDR3 reads TGTGCCAGCAGTCATCCTCCCGGGACTAGCGGGATCTCCTACGAGCAGTACTTC. Translating it yields CASSHPPGTSGISYEQYF.